This TCR beta chain was observed in a study of T cell responses to AZD1222 COVID-19 vaccine. Notes on the study in general: Most donors were white British, females outnumbered males, and clonal diversity was possibly underestimated. Per reports, nearly half of all spike-specific TCRs target regions that are unmutated in variants. There were repertoire samples only from the period after the peak T cell response.

TCRdb keeps only in-frame clones here, not all; method: immunoSEQ multiplex PCR. This table has 150,000 to 200,000 clones, about 89% appearing once. Note on this clone: What it recognizes is unknown.

The CDR3 runs to 19 residues. Trimming cost V 5 bases and J 4 bases; bases outside gene matches: 16. Germline values: CDR1 LNHDA, CDR2 SQIVND (reference sequence). The TCR sequence derives from an adult who received the AZD1222 COVID-19 vaccine. The rearrangement joins TRBV19 to TRBJ2-7; 14 bases fit TRBD2. The sample was peripheral blood, taken 28 days after the second AZD1222 dose. CDR3 coding DNA: TGTGCCAGTAGTCTTAACGCCTACCCGGGACTAGCGGGGGCATACGAGCAGTACTTC. This sequence encodes CASSLNAYPGLAGAYEQYF.